Below, 11 T cell receptor beta chains from the same sample are listed, as sequenced in a study of cytomegalovirus exposure and HLA in healthy donors. PCR amplification relied on 60 Vbeta primers (plus 13 Jbeta primers). Produced via immunoSEQ multiplex PCR; TCRdb's table is partial and in-frame only. Here the sample spans 120,000 to 150,000 clones, around 77% being singletons. The sample taken for sequencing was PBMCs. The receptors were sampled from a man aged 18 to 35 in good health and CMV-seronegative.

The table lists this clone with a count of one. The chain links TRBV19 to TRBJ1-2; D not certain. CDR1 is LNHDA and CDR2 is SQIVND in the germline V gene (reference sequence). V was pared by 4 bases and J by 5 bases, with 17 bases between. CDR3 length equals 15 residues. The CDR3 DNA reads TGTGCCAGTAGTACTAACTCGGTGGAGGTATATGGCTACACCTTC. Protein product: CASSTNSVEVYGYTF.

V usage is TRBV25-1 and J usage is TRBJ2-1, with 7 bases fitting TRBD2. The CDR3 contains 16 residues. Trimming took 5 bases from V and 8 from J; bases not matched to a gene: 15. Germline V gene data show CDR1 as MGHDK and CDR2 as SYGVNS. The CDR3 region is CASSQPPGLRVDEQFF. CDR3 nucleotide sequence: TGTGCCAGCAGTCAACCCCCGGGACTAAGAGTGGATGAGCAGTTCTTC.

This clone was detected a few times. The V gene is TRBV7-2, the J gene TRBJ1-1, with D possibly TRBD1 on 5 matching bases. This CDR3 has 14 residues. In germline, CDR1 is SGHTA, CDR2 FQGNSA. V lost 0 bases and J 4 bases, leaving 9 bases between the germline ends. The CDR3 sequence is CASSLAWQGTEAFF. As DNA, the CDR3 is TGTGCCAGCAGCTTAGCGTGGCAGGGCACTGAAGCTTTCTTT.

The V gene is TRBV7-6, the J gene TRBJ1-3; D not certain. V shed 0 bases and J shed 4 bases, with 7 bases lying between them. The germline V gene encodes CDR1 SGHVS and CDR2 FNYEAQ. There are 14 residues in the CDR3. DNA of the CDR3: TGTGCCAGCAGCTTAGCCCATACAGGAAACACCATATATTTT. Its translation: CASSLAHTGNTIYF. Full variable domain (remainder filled in from reference TRBV7-6 and TRBJ1-3): GAGVSQSPRYKVTKRGQDVALRCDPISGHVSLYWYRQALGQGPEFLTYFNYEAQQDKSGLPNDRFSAERPEGSISTLTIQRTEQRDSAMYRCASSLAHTGNTIYFGEGSWLTVV.

This chain joins TRBV9 and TRBJ2-1; the D gene is possibly TRBD1 (5 bases). The CDR3 totals 12 residues. Germline V lookup: CDR1 SGDLS, CDR2 YYNGEE. The ends were cut back, 4 bases at V and 6 bases at J, with 8 bases in the middle. CDR3 sequence: CASSPDSNEQFF. CDR3 sequence (DNA): TGTGCCAGCAGCCCCGACAGCAATGAGCAGTTCTTC. Full variable domain (rest looked up from reference TRBV9 and TRBJ2-1): DSGVTQTPKHLITATGQRVTLRCSPRSGDLSVYWYQQSLDQGLQFLIQYYNGEERAKGNILERFSAQQFPDLHSELNLSSLELGDSALYFCASSPDSNEQFFGPGTRLTVL.

The table lists this clone with a count of one. The rearrangement joins TRBV27 to TRBJ1-1; 7 bases line up with TRBD1. The length of the CDR3 is 14 residues. From germline, CDR1 is MNHEY and CDR2 SMNVEV (reference sequence). J gave up 7 bases and V 4 bases, and 9 bases lay outside the gene matches. The CDR3 is CASSWDSSNGEAFF. Written as DNA, the CDR3 is TGTGCCAGCAGTTGGGACAGTTCGAATGGTGAAGCTTTCTTT.

This chain links TRBV19 with TRBJ2-3; tentative D call: TRBD1 (6 bases). V was trimmed by 5 bases and J by 0 bases, leaving 9 bases between them. CDR1 is LNHDA and CDR2 is SQIVND in the germline V gene (reference sequence). The CDR3 has 14 amino acids. The CDR3 region has the DNA TGTGCCAGTAGTCAGGGGTTTAGCACAGATACGCAGTATTTT. This gives the protein CASSQGFSTDTQYF.

This sequence joins TRBV18 and TRBJ1-6; D not resolved. CDR3 length: 18 amino acids. CDR1 is KGHSH and CDR2 is LQKENI in the germline V gene. The germline V and J ends were trimmed by 1 base and 7 bases, with 20 bases remaining between them. The CDR3 sequence is CASSPQEAGHPLNSPLHF. The CDR3 coding sequence is TGTGCCAGCTCACCACAGGAGGCAGGTCATCCCCTCAATTCACCCCTCCACTTT.

V usage is TRBV14 and J usage is TRBJ1-1; tentative D call: TRBD1 (5 bases). The CDR3 length is 13 residues. Trimming removed 0 bases at V and 13 bases at J, with 15 bases between. In germline, CDR1 is SGHDN, CDR2 FVKESK. The DNA of the CDR3 is TGTGCCAGCAGCCAAGATCTCGGGACTTCAGTTTTCTTT. Amino acid sequence: CASSQDLGTSVFF.

V is TRBV6-6 and J is TRBJ2-1; 7 bases align to TRBD1. The junction had 5 bases not matched to a gene; V was cut back by 5 bases and J by 10 bases. The CDR3 is made up of 12 amino acids. The germline V gene encodes CDR1 MNHNY and CDR2 SVGAGI (reference sequence). CDR3 sequence reads: CASSRQGTEQFF. The CDR3 region has the DNA TGTGCCAGCAGTCGACAGGGAACGGAGCAGTTCTTC.

The chain is built from TRBV7-2 and TRBJ1-2, with D unclear. Germline CDR1 is SGHTA and CDR2 is FQGNSA. V was shortened by 3 bases and J by 6 bases, with 5 bases between the two germline ends. The CDR3 is 11 residues long. Here the CDR3 DNA reads TGTGCCAGCAGCTTTTTCGATGGCTACACCTTC. It is translated as CASSFFDGYTF. The whole variable domain, filled in from reference TRBV7-2 and TRBJ1-2, reads GAGVSQSPSNKVTEKGKDVELRCDPISGHTALYWYRQSLGQGLEFLIYFQGNSAPDKSGLPSDRFSAERTGGSVSTLTIQRTQQEDSAVYLCASSFFDGYTFGSGTRLTVV.